This T cell receptor beta chain was obtained from a study of T cells in women clearing cervical HPV infection. Study findings and constraints: Effector/memory and HPV-specific T cells were not isolated, and association timing is unknown.

TCRdb's copy holds only in-frame clones and misses some; the assay was immunoSEQ multiplex PCR. This sample's table reports about 25,000 clones. HPV was found by MY09/MY11 PCR and dot-blot genotyping. Comment on this clone: Its antigen is unidentified.

Sequenced material: blood buffy coat. The sequence came from a woman aged 18 to 75 with a cervical HPV16 infection that either progressed to CIN3+ or cleared (not recorded which).

The CDR3 reads CASSLATGVNEQYF. The sequenced part of the CDR3 DNA is TGTGCCAGCAGCTTAGCGACAGGGGTGAACGAG. This rearrangement joins TRBV7-9 to TRBJ2-7, with 8 bases lining up with TRBD1. The read terminates 3 residues ahead of where the CDR3 ends, so the germline J gene completes it. Germline CDR1 and CDR2: SEHNR and FQNEAQ (reference sequence). With V trimmed by 0 bases and J by 5 bases, 3 bases remained unmatched. The CDR3 covers 14 residues.